This TCR beta chain was sequenced during a study of STAT5B mutations in CD4+ large granular lymphocyte leukemia. Germline assignment: CDR1 MNHNY and CDR2 SVGAGI (reference sequence). V trimming: 5 bases; J trimming: 9 bases; junction bases outside the gene matches: 8. The CDR3 extends over 16 amino acids. Repertoires were generated with immunoSEQ multiplex PCR, while TCRdb's copy carries only in-frame clones and drops some. The top ten clones hold 0.42% of a sample with around 20,000 clones, about 79% of them seen once. The sequencing sample was made of CD4+ T cells from blood buffy coats. This clonotype was sampled from a human donor in good health. The chain joins TRBV6-6 to TRBJ2-1; 15 positions agree with TRBD2. The CDR3 nucleotides read TGTGCCAGCAGTCCTGGACTAGCGGGGGGGACCATTGAGCAGTTCTTC. This codes for CASSPGLAGGTIEQFF.